A selection of T cell receptor beta chains follows, all from one sample in a study of T-cell reconstitution after alpha-beta-depleted transplantation in children. TCRdb passed the PCR reads through MiXCR, listing each CDR3 protein once. The repertoire holds some 550,000 distinct CDR3 sequences, more than 20% seen once, with 11% to 15% in the top ten. The material was PBMCs, mostly from graft donor cells, obtained 360 days after TCRalphabeta/CD19-depleted stem cell transplant. The receptors here all came from a boy in the first two years of life who had a stem cell transplant for acute myeloid leukemia, so the T cells may come from the graft donor. CDR3s include the opening cysteine and the closing phenylalanine or tryptophan. D genes are given only for firm matches. The listing skips clone size in some rows; elsewhere it reads once, few, many or a size class.

v_gene: TRBV6-1; len: 19; j_gene: TRBJ2-1; abundance: once; d_gene: TRBD2; CDR3nt: TGTGCCAGCAGTCGGACGGGACTAGCGGGGGGGAACCCATACAATGAGCAGTTCTTC; CDR3aa: CASSRTGLAGGNPYNEQFF
v_gene: TRBV20-1; len: 12; j_gene: TRBJ2-3; abundance: .; d_gene: TRBD2; CDR3nt: TGCAGTGCCCGGGGCGGGGGGGCCCCCCAGTATTTT; CDR3aa: CSARGGGAPQYF
v_gene: TRBV5-1; len: 18; j_gene: TRBJ2-7; abundance: few; d_gene: .; CDR3nt: TGCGCCAGCAGCTACCGACAGGAAACCCTCAGTTGGGCCTACGAGCAGTACTTC; CDR3aa: CASSYRQETLSWAYEQYF
v_gene: TRBV6-5; len: 13; j_gene: TRBJ1-5; abundance: many; d_gene: .; CDR3nt: TGTGCCAGCTTCCGGGCCCATGGTCAGCCCCAGCATTTT; CDR3aa: CASFRAHGQPQHF
v_gene: TRBV20-1; len: 15; j_gene: TRBJ1-5; abundance: many; d_gene: .; CDR3nt: TGCAGTGCTAGAACCCCAGGATATAGCAATCAGCCCCAGCATTTT; CDR3aa: CSARTPGYSNQPQHF
v_gene: TRBV20-1; len: 15; j_gene: TRBJ2-3; abundance: .; d_gene: .; CDR3nt: TGCAGTGCCGCGACTCCGACTGGATTCACAGATACGCAGTATTTT; CDR3aa: CSAATPTGFTDTQYF
v_gene: TRBV27; len: 14; j_gene: TRBJ1-5; abundance: many; d_gene: .; CDR3nt: TGTGCCAGCAGCCGCACAGGGATCGATCAGCCCCAGCATTTT; CDR3aa: CASSRTGIDQPQHF
v_gene: TRBV7-2; len: 13; j_gene: TRBJ2-5; abundance: .; d_gene: .; CDR3nt: TGTGCCAGCAGCCGGGGACTCCAAGAGACCCAGTACTTC; CDR3aa: CASSRGLQETQYF
v_gene: TRBV19; len: 15; j_gene: TRBJ1-6; abundance: many; d_gene: TRBD1; CDR3nt: TGTGCCAGTAGTACCGTCGGGACAGGGCAAATTCCCCTCCACTTT; CDR3aa: CASSTVGTGQIPLHF
v_gene: TRBV29-1; len: 15; j_gene: TRBJ2-1; abundance: .; d_gene: TRBD2; CDR3nt: TGCAGCGTTGAGTATCCGGGGGGCTCCTACAATGAGCAGTTCTTC; CDR3aa: CSVEYPGGSYNEQFF
v_gene: TRBV20-1; len: 17; j_gene: TRBJ1-3; abundance: .; d_gene: .; CDR3nt: TGCAGTGCTAGAGGGGAATCGGTCAGATCCTCTGGAAACACCATATATTTT; CDR3aa: CSARGESVRSSGNTIYF
v_gene: TRBV5-6; len: 15; j_gene: TRBJ2-5; abundance: once; d_gene: TRBD1; CDR3nt: TGTGCCAGCAGCTTCGGACAGGGGATGGTGGAGACCCAGTACTTC; CDR3aa: CASSFGQGMVETQYF
v_gene: TRBV9; len: 16; j_gene: TRBJ2-1; abundance: .; d_gene: TRBD2; CDR3nt: TGTGCCAGCAGCAAAGGACTAGCGGGGGATATCAATGAGCAGTTCTTC; CDR3aa: CASSKGLAGDINEQFF
v_gene: TRBV7-2; len: 16; j_gene: TRBJ1-1; abundance: .; d_gene: TRBD1; CDR3nt: TGTGCCAGCAGCTTAGCCCTCGGACAGGGGGACACTGAAGCTTTCTTT; CDR3aa: CASSLALGQGDTEAFF
v_gene: TRBV20-1; len: 13; j_gene: TRBJ2-7; abundance: many; d_gene: .; CDR3nt: TGCAGTGCTAGAGTAGCCGGAACTTACGAGCAGTACTTC; CDR3aa: CSARVAGTYEQYF
v_gene: TRBV7-2; len: 14; j_gene: TRBJ2-7; abundance: few; d_gene: .; CDR3nt: TGTGCCAGCAGCTTAGGAGGGGACCTTACCGAGCAGTACTTC; CDR3aa: CASSLGGDLTEQYF
v_gene: TRBV10-3; len: 15; j_gene: TRBJ1-5; abundance: many; d_gene: .; CDR3nt: TGTGCCATCAGGGAGGGCGACAGCCTCAATCAGCCCCAGCATTTT; CDR3aa: CAIREGDSLNQPQHF
v_gene: TRBV29-1; len: 13; j_gene: TRBJ2-1; abundance: few; d_gene: TRBD1; CDR3nt: TGCAGCGTCCTCAGGACAGGGCAGGGTGAGCAGTTCTTC; CDR3aa: CSVLRTGQGEQFF
v_gene: TRBV20-1; len: 16; j_gene: TRBJ1-2; abundance: .; d_gene: TRBD1; CDR3nt: TGCAGTGCTAGAGACGGACAGGGGAGACCTAACTATGGCTACACCTTC; CDR3aa: CSARDGQGRPNYGYTF
v_gene: TRBV7-9; len: 16; j_gene: TRBJ2-5; abundance: few; d_gene: TRBD1; CDR3nt: TGTGCCAGCAGCTCCCCCCGGGACAGGGGGCCCGAGACCCAGTACTTC; CDR3aa: CASSSPRDRGPETQYF
v_gene: TRBV10-3; len: 14; j_gene: TRBJ1-5; abundance: .; d_gene: TRBD1; CDR3nt: TGTGCCATCAATTTTACAGGGGGCGATCAGCCCCAGCATTTT; CDR3aa: CAINFTGGDQPQHF
v_gene: TRBV12-3/TRBV12-4; len: 15; j_gene: TRBJ1-4; abundance: .; d_gene: .; CDR3nt: TGTGCCAGCAGTTTAGGCAGACTTAATTCCGGAAAACTGTTTTTT; CDR3aa: CASSLGRLNSGKLFF
v_gene: TRBV7-6; len: 15; j_gene: TRBJ2-1; abundance: few; d_gene: TRBD1; CDR3nt: TGTGCCAGCAGCTTAGTAGGACAGGGAATGAATGAGCAGTTCTTC; CDR3aa: CASSLVGQGMNEQFF
v_gene: TRBV12-3/TRBV12-4; len: 15; j_gene: TRBJ2-5; abundance: few; d_gene: .; CDR3nt: TGTGCCAGCAGTTTCGGCTGGGATCTCCAAGAGACCCAGTACTTC; CDR3aa: CASSFGWDLQETQYF
v_gene: TRBV11-3; len: 14; j_gene: TRBJ1-1; abundance: .; d_gene: .; CDR3nt: TGTGCCAGCAGCTACCTATCGGACGTCACTGAAGCTTTCTTT; CDR3aa: CASSYLSDVTEAFF
v_gene: TRBV6-5; len: 16; j_gene: TRBJ2-7; abundance: few; d_gene: .; CDR3nt: TGTGCCAGCAGTTACTCGTTCCCGGGACAAAGCTACGAGCAGTACTTC; CDR3aa: CASSYSFPGQSYEQYF
v_gene: TRBV28; len: 15; j_gene: TRBJ1-3; abundance: few; d_gene: .; CDR3nt: TGTGCCAGCAGAGCGAGGTTCAGCTCTGGAAACACCATATATTTT; CDR3aa: CASRARFSSGNTIYF
v_gene: TRBV7-3; len: 17; j_gene: TRBJ1-1; abundance: few; d_gene: .; CDR3nt: TGTGCCAGCAGCTTAAATGTTTTACGTTTTGCAGGGGCTGAAGCTTTCTTT; CDR3aa: CASSLNVLRFAGAEAFF
v_gene: TRBV21-1; len: 13; j_gene: TRBJ2-7; abundance: few; d_gene: .; CDR3nt: TGTGCCAGACCGGGACTAGCGCCCACCGAGCAGTACTTC; CDR3aa: CARPGLAPTEQYF
v_gene: TRBV28; len: 15; j_gene: TRBJ2-5; abundance: many; d_gene: .; CDR3nt: TGTGCCAGCAGTAAGAGTGGGGGGTTGCGGGAGACCCAGTACTTC; CDR3aa: CASSKSGGLRETQYF
v_gene: TRBV11-2; len: 17; j_gene: TRBJ1-5; abundance: .; d_gene: .; CDR3nt: TGTGCCAGCAGCTTAGACGCCTCTTACTTGGCCAATCAGCCCCAGCATTTT; CDR3aa: CASSLDASYLANQPQHF